One and the same sample provided the 21 T cell receptor beta chains below, sequenced in a study of radiation and T cells in renal cell carcinoma (dated by TCRdb to about 2020). The library was generated by the immunoSEQ multiplex PCR assay. TCRdb carries this immuneACCESS record with in-frame sequences only. Its versions omit some clonotypes, under half of them owing to an unresolved V gene in the studies checked, with the rest unexplained. This sample gives some 7,400 clones in total; roughly 61% of them show up just once. Approximately 40% of the sample goes to the ten largest clones. According to the study, the label for this sample's time point signals: tumor resected at nephrectomy. Taken with the paper, the label for treatment or condition translates to: treatment-naive control, cytoreductive nephrectomy. Material: tumor tissue, obtained from a patient whose treatment was nephrectomy without radiotherapy. All receptors come from a woman between 65 and 79 years old with renal cell carcinoma.

The J gene is TRBJ1-5, the V gene TRBV2; D not resolved. Germline V gene sequence: CDR1 SNHLY, CDR2 FYNNEI. CDR3 size: 13 residues. V was shortened by 1 base and J by 7 bases, with 8 bases between the two germline ends. The CDR3 sequence is CASSEDLKQPQHF. CDR3 nucleotides: TGTGCCAGCAGTGAAGATTTGAAGCAGCCCCAGCATTTT.

By proportion, this clone is large. V is TRBV5-1 and J is TRBJ1-1; tentatively, D is TRBD1 (5 bases). The V and J ends lost 5 bases and 4 bases respectively, with 15 bases between them. Germline V CDR1 and CDR2: SGHRS, YFSETQ. CDR3 length equals 14 residues. As DNA, the CDR3 is TGCGCCAGCAGTTATGCGGGGAGGGGCACTGAAGCTTTCTTT. Translation: CASSYAGRGTEAFF.

CDR3 in amino acids: CASSVVLSDTQYF. The CDR3, as DNA: TGTGCCAGCAGCGTAGTGTTATCAGATACGCAGTATTTT. The chain couples TRBV9 to TRBJ2-3, with D uncertain. The CDR3 consists of 13 residues. Germline V gene sequence: CDR1 SGDLS, CDR2 YYNGEE. V lost 0 bases and J lost 4, with 6 bases in between.

The V and J genes are TRBV27 and TRBJ1-1; D remains unclear. Trimming left V 4 bases short and J 1 base short, with 10 bases between. CDR3 size: 14 residues. CDR1 MNHEY and CDR2 SMNVEV come from the germline V gene (reference sequence). As DNA, the CDR3 is TGTGCCAGCAGTTCCCGGGCTAAGAACACTGAAGCTTTCTTT. Its protein product is CASSSRAKNTEAFF.

This clone appeared once. The chain links TRBV6-5 to TRBJ1-2; no clear D. This CDR3 contains 14 residues. CDR1 and CDR2 from the germline V gene are MNHEY and SVGAGI. V was clipped by 0 bases and J by 2 bases, with 7 bases between them. The DNA for the CDR3 is TGTGCCAGCAGTTACTCGCCAACGAACTATGGCTACACCTTC. This codes for CASSYSPTNYGYTF.

The CDR3 bases are TGTGCCAGCTCACGGTCCGGGGTCGAGCAGCCCCAGCATTTT. Residues: CASSRSGVEQPQHF. The V gene is TRBV18, the J gene TRBJ1-5; D is ambiguous. Deletions cut 4 bases from V and 7 bases from J, with 14 bases between. The CDR3 is made up of 14 amino acids. Looked up from germline, CDR1 is KGHSH and CDR2 is LQKENI.

CDR3 amino acids: CASSQRLLAGGKSTDTQYF. In nucleotides, the CDR3 is TGTGCCAGCAGTCAAAGGCTACTAGCGGGGGGCAAAAGCACAGATACGCAGTATTTT. This chain uses TRBV21-1 with TRBJ2-3; TRBD2 is the table's D call, not checked against the DNA. TRBV21-1 constitutes a pseudogene. The CDR3 contains 19 residues.

V is TRBV30 and J is TRBJ2-2; D is unresolved. This CDR3 contains 14 residues. Germline V gene sequence: CDR1 GTSNPN, CDR2 SVGIG (reference sequence). Trimming took 2 bases from V and 3 from J, leaving 10 bases between them. The DNA of the CDR3 is TGTGCCTGGAGTTTGTGGACGGACACCGGGGAGCTGTTTTTT. This encodes CAWSLWTDTGELFF.

This clone has a single count. The J gene is TRBJ1-5, the V gene TRBV7-8; 8 nucleotides agree with TRBD1. The CDR3 is 17 amino acids. Per germline, CDR1 SGHVS and CDR2 FQNEAQ. V shed 1 base, J shed 7 bases, and the junction held 12 bases outside the gene matches. The CDR3 DNA reads as TGTGCCAGCAGCTTAGAATTCAGGACAGGGAGGTCCCAGCCCCAGCATTTT. This gives the protein CASSLEFRTGRSQPQHF.

The rearrangement links TRBV19 to TRBJ1-1; tentative D call: TRBD1 (6 bases). Trimming shortened V by 3 bases and J by 6 bases, and 14 bases separated the two germline ends. Germline V CDR1 and CDR2: LNHDA, SQIVND (reference sequence). This CDR3 is 14 amino acids long. Here the CDR3 reads CASSIGQTRAEAFF. CDR3 nucleotides: TGTGCCAGTAGTATCGGACAGACCCGGGCTGAAGCTTTCTTT. Complete variable domain (other parts from reference TRBV19 and TRBJ1-1): DGGITQSPKYLFRKEGQNVTLSCEQNLNHDAMYWYRQDPGQGLRLIYYSQIVNDFQKGDIAEGYSVSREKKESFPLTVTSAQKNPTAFYLCASSIGQTRAEAFFGQGTRLTVV.

This rearrangement joins TRBV18 to TRBJ2-1; D ambiguous. This CDR3 region has 12 residues. With 0 bases removed from V and 6 bases from J, the gap between germline ends came to 3 bases. From germline, CDR1 is KGHSH and CDR2 LQKENI. The CDR3 loop reads CASSPPLNEQFF. CDR3 DNA sequence: TGTGCCAGCTCACCACCCCTCAATGAGCAGTTCTTC. The whole variable domain, remainder taken from reference TRBV18 and TRBJ2-1, is NAGVMQNPRHLVRRRGQEARLRCSPMKGHSHVYWYRQLPEEGLKFMVYLQKENIIDESGMPKERFSAEFPKEGPSILRIQQVVRGDSAAYFCASSPPLNEQFFGPGTRLTVL.

The V gene is TRBV7-9, the J gene TRBJ1-2; D not certain. From germline, CDR1 is SEHNR and CDR2 FQNEAQ (reference sequence). CDR3 length: 15 residues. The V gene lost 3 bases and the J gene lost 4 bases, with 15 bases spanning the gap. The CDR3, as DNA: TGTGCCAGCAGCTTTGCGGGAGTGATGTCCTATGGCTACACCTTC. This gives the protein CASSFAGVMSYGYTF. Drawing the rest from reference TRBV7-9 and TRBJ1-2, the complete variable domain is DTGVSQNPRHKITKRGQNVTFRCDPISEHNRLYWYRQTLGQGPEFLTYFQNEAQLEKSRLLSDRFSAERPKGSFSTLEIQRTEQGDSAMYLCASSFAGVMSYGYTFGSGTRLTVV.

This clone was seen more than once but under ten times. The chain combines TRBV6-6 with TRBJ1-3, with D maybe TRBD1 (5 bases). The length of the CDR3 is 13 residues. In germline, CDR1 is MNHNY, CDR2 SVGAGI (reference sequence). The V gene lost 8 bases and the J gene lost 3 bases, with 11 bases spanning the gap. CDR3 coding DNA: TGTGCCAGCGTACCGCAGGGTGGAAACACCATATATTTT. Encoded protein: CASVPQGGNTIYF.

The chain joins TRBV25-1 to TRBJ1-2; D is possibly TRBD1 (5 bases). The CDR3 length is 15 residues. Germline CDR1 reads MGHDK; CDR2 reads SYGVNS. The germline V and J ends were trimmed by 8 bases and 1 base, with 17 bases remaining between them. The CDR3 region has the DNA TGTGCCAGCCACGGAGGGGACGCCATTAACTATGGCTACACCTTC. It codes for CASHGGDAINYGYTF.

The V and J genes are TRBV19 and TRBJ1-1; maybe TRBD1 (6 bases). This CDR3 comprises 17 residues. CDR1 is LNHDA and CDR2 is SQIVND in the germline V gene (reference sequence). V shed 3 bases and J shed 1 base, with 18 bases lying between them. CDR3: CASSIVQGFRQNTEAFF. In DNA, the CDR3 is TGTGCCAGTAGTATCGTTCAGGGGTTTCGGCAGAACACTGAAGCTTTCTTT.

The V and J genes are TRBV4-1 and TRBJ1-2, with TRBD1 as a possible D gene (5 bases). V was cut by 0 bases and J by 2 bases, with 13 bases left in between. The CDR3 loop spans 16 amino acids. Germline V gives CDR1 MGHRA, CDR2 YSYEKL. The CDR3 nucleotides read TGCGCCAGCAGCCAAGATGGGACTGACAGCAACTATGGCTACACCTTC. The encoded protein is CASSQDGTDSNYGYTF.

This rearrangement joins TRBV7-2 to TRBJ2-1; 8 bases align to TRBD2. Germline lookup yields CDR1 SGHTA and CDR2 FQGNSA. Germline trimming cut 2 bases from V and 2 bases from J; bases unmatched to any gene: 5. The CDR3 is 16 amino acids. As DNA, the CDR3 is TGTGCCAGCAGCTTATTAGGCGGGGGGACCTACAATGAGCAGTTCTTC. Amino acids: CASSLLGGGTYNEQFF.

This clone turned up a few times. Because the CDR3 is missing its conserved closing phenylalanine or tryptophan, this is likely a read error. The DNA is left out, because the CDR3 cannot be placed on it with certainty; the CDR3 is given as TCRdb lists it. The chain recombines TRBV2 with TRBJ2-4; the listed D gene, TRBD2, was not tested against the DNA. Including both end residues, the CDR3 is 13 amino acids long. The germline CDR1 and CDR2 sequences are SNHLY and FYNNEI. The CDR3 sequence is CASSEEFGSLGEV.

The chain combines TRBV30 with TRBJ2-1; the D gene is possibly TRBD1 (5 bases). The V gene lost 0 bases and the J gene lost 5 bases, with 14 bases spanning the gap. Germline CDR1 is GTSNPN and CDR2 is SVGIG (reference sequence). The CDR3 sequence is 15 residues long. This CDR3 is CAWSVGAGTNNEQFF. CDR3 nucleotides: TGTGCCTGGAGTGTAGGGGCAGGTACTAACAATGAGCAGTTCTTC.

In its sample, this clone ranks as medium-sized. CDR3 protein: CASSIDLGQPQHF. As DNA, the CDR3 is TGTGCCAGTAGTATAGATCTGGGTCAGCCCCAGCATTTT. This rearrangement joins TRBV19 to TRBJ1-5, with unresolved D. Deletions cut 0 bases from V and 6 bases from J, with 6 bases between. The CDR3 consists of 13 residues. Germline CDR1 LNHDA, CDR2 SQIVND (reference sequence).

The J gene is TRBJ1-5, the V gene TRBV30; D unclear. Germline V lookup: CDR1 GTSNPN, CDR2 SVGIG (reference sequence). CDR3 length equals 17 residues. V was shortened by 0 bases and J by 0 bases, with 15 bases between the two germline ends. This CDR3 reads CAWSVRGPENSNQPQHF. DNA for the CDR3: TGTGCCTGGAGTGTACGAGGTCCCGAGAATAGCAATCAGCCCCAGCATTTT.